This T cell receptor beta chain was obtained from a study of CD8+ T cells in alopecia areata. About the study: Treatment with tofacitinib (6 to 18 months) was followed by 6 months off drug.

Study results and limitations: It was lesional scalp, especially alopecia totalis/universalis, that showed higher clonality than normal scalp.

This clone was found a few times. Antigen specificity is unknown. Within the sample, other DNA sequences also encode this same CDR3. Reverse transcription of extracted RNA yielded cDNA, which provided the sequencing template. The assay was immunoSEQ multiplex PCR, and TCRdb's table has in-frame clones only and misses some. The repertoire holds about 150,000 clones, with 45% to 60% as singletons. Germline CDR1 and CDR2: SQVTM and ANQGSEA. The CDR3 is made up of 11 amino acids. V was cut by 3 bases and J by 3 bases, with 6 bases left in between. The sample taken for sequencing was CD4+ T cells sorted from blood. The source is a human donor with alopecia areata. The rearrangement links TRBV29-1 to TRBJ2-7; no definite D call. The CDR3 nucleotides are TGCAGCGTTGAGCACAGCTACGAGCAGTACTTC. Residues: CSVEHSYEQYF.